A single T cell receptor (beta chain) is shown here with its context. No antigen is known for it. Blood sampling was done at baseline, cycle 4 day 1, and cycle 7 day 1. TCRdb keeps only in-frame clones here, not all; method: immunoSEQ multiplex PCR. Among about 140,000 clones listed, about nine tenths were seen once. The data are from a study of OX40 agonist ivuxolimab in advanced cancers. Across the study: Intravenous ivuxolimab at 0.01 to 10 mg/kg was given to patients every 2 weeks.

Findings and caveats of the study: Expanded clones were, on average, more numerous among CD8+ T cells than CD4+.

This receptor was obtained from an adult with an advanced solid tumor such as melanoma, head and neck, liver or kidney cancer. Material: CD4+ or CD8+ T cells sorted from blood, obtained in a trial of the OX40 agonist ivuxolimab.

CDR3 in amino acids: CASSLSFDRGNTIYF. The CDR3, as DNA: TGTGCCAGCAGCTTGTCATTCGACAGGGGGAACACCATATATTTT. The gene calls are TRBV5-6 and TRBJ1-3; 9 nucleotides align to TRBD1. Germline V CDR1 and CDR2: SGHDT, YYEEEE. This CDR3 is 15 amino acids long. Unmatched junction bases numbered 6, after V lost 1 base and J lost 7 bases.